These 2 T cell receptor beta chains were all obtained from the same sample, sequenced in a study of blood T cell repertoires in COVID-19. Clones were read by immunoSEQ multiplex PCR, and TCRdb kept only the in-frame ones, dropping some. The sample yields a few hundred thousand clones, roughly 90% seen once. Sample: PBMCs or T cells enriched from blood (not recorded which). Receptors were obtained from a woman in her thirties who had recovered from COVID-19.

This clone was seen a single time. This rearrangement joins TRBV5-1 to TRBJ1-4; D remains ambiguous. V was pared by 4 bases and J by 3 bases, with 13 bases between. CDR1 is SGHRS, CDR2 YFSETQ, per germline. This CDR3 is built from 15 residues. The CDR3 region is CASSRESGSNEKLFF. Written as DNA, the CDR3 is TGCGCCAGCAGCCGCGAGTCGGGGTCTAATGAAAAACTGTTTTTT.

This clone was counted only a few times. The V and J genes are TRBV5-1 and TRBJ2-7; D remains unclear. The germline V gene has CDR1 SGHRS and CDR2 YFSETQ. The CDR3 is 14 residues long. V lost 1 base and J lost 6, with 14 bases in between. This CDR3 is CASSLRSTTGEQYF. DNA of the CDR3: TGCGCCAGCAGCTTGCGGTCAACGACGGGCGAGCAGTACTTC.